This TCR beta chain is drawn from a study of Graves' ophthalmopathy and Graves' hyperthyroidism. Study details: Peripheral blood samples were taken at initial diagnosis, before any treatment.

CAS ≥3, NOSPECS ≥4, moderate-to-severe activity and duration under 3 months marked donors with ophthalmopathy. Symptoms, serum thyroxine and TRAb, thyroid ultrasound, and orbital computed tomography formed the diagnostic basis. This clonotype was seen a few times. This CDR3 contains 12 residues. The germline V gene encodes CDR1 ENHRY and CDR2 SYGVKD. Trimming left V 4 bases short and J 2 bases short, with 6 bases between. The study amplified TCR beta CDR3 regions using RNA transcripts. Second-round multiplex PCR came after first-round RT-PCR with HTBI primers. TCRdb re-called the multiplex PCR reads with MiXCR, one entry per CDR3 protein. In the table there are 450,000 or so distinct CDR3 sequences, roughly an eighth of which are singletons.

V usage is TRBV10-3 and J usage is TRBJ2-7; D call uncertain. The sequencing input was blood. This receptor was identified in a woman aged 25 to 45 with Graves' ophthalmopathy. The CDR3 sequence: CAISGRAYEQYF. The CDR3 DNA is TGTGCCATCAGTGGGCGAGCCTACGAGCAGTACTTC.